Here is one T cell receptor beta chain with its context. Its cognate antigen is unknown. The protocol was immunoSEQ multiplex PCR, while the TCRdb copy is restricted to in-frame clones and leaves out a portion. This table holds fewer than 45,000 clones, approximately 51% found once. The CDR3 runs to 14 residues. Between the trimmed V and J ends, which lost 3 bases and 0 bases, there was a span of 5 bases. CDR1 SGHAT and CDR2 FQNNGV come from the germline V gene. Frozen PBMC stocks contributed roughly 2 micrograms of genomic DNA to the TCR beta libraries. The entry originates in a study of cytotoxic CD8 clonotypes in ibrutinib-treated CLL. The study, taken as a whole, reports: Higher circulating CD8+ T-cell counts strongly accompanied higher baseline clonality, above age-matched healthy donors.

This TCR was sampled from a human donor with chronic lymphocytic leukemia. The rearrangement uses TRBV11-2 and TRBJ1-4, with unresolved D. The specimen comprised PBMCs, sampled before ibrutinib treatment. In DNA, the CDR3 is TGTGCCAGCAGCTTCATGACAACTAATGAAAAACTGTTTTTT. Amino acid sequence: CASSFMTTNEKLFF.